Listed below are T cell receptor beta chains from one sample, sequenced in a study of spatial heterogeneity in lung cancer. TCRdb reprocessed the 5' RACE reads with MiXCR, giving one entry per CDR3 protein. Of under 40,000 distinct CDR3 sequences in the sample, 4% to 6% were seen once. Sequencing used PBMCs, obtained at surgery. The source of these receptors is a female donor with early-stage non-small cell lung cancer. Each CDR3 is given with its conserved first and last residue. A D gene is named only where the DNA matches it firmly. Only part of the rows carry a size: once, few, many, or a class if the clone is expanded.

j_call,clone_size,v_call,d_call,cdr3_nt,cdr3_aa
TRBJ2-1,many,TRBV7-9,.,TGTGCCAGCAGCCTTTATAACAATGAGCAGTTCTTC,CASSLYNNEQFF
TRBJ2-3,many,TRBV5-1,.,TGCGCCAGCAGCTTGTACCCCTCGGCTCGCACAGATACGCAGTATTTT,CASSLYPSARTDTQYF
TRBJ2-1,.,TRBV20-1,.,TGCAGTGCGCAGACCGTGGCTCTGAGCTCCTACAATGAGCAGTTCTTC,CSAQTVALSSYNEQFF
TRBJ2-2,many,TRBV4-1,.,TGCGCCAGCAGCCCCACCGGGTGGGGGTCGACCGGGGAGCTGTTTTTT,CASSPTGWGSTGELFF
TRBJ2-2,.,TRBV9,.,TGTGCCAGCAGCGCCAAGTGGTCGGCCGGGGAGCTGTTTTTT,CASSAKWSAGELFF
TRBJ2-1,many,TRBV7-9,.,TGTGCCAGCAGCTTTGTAAATGAGCAGTTCTTC,CASSFVNEQFF
TRBJ1-6,.,TRBV11-2,.,TGTGCCAGCAGCTTAGAAGGGGTCCATATTTCACCCCTCCACTTT,CASSLEGVHISPLHF
TRBJ2-3,many,TRBV5-1,.,TGCGCCAGCAGCTTGGCCCGTCGATCGGGGGGCTATGATACGCAGTATTTT,CASSLARRSGGYDTQYF
TRBJ1-5,.,TRBV6-2/TRBV6-3,TRBD1,TGTGCCAGCAGTCACAGGGGTAGTAGCAATCAGCCCCAGCATTTT,CASSHRGSSNQPQHF
TRBJ2-1,.,TRBV9,TRBD1,TGTGCCAGCAGCGTGACAGGGTCCGATGGGAATGAGCAGTTCTTC,CASSVTGSDGNEQFF
TRBJ1-1,many,TRBV5-1,.,TGCGCCAGCAGCTTGGCCTCCCTGGGGACTGAAGCTTTCTTT,CASSLASLGTEAFF
TRBJ1-1,many,TRBV3-1,.,TGTGCCAGCAGCCCTACAGTAATGAACACTGAAGCTTTCTTT,CASSPTVMNTEAFF
TRBJ2-2,few,TRBV20-1,.,TGCAGTGCTAAGCCGGGGCAGAACACCGGGGAGCTGTTTTTT,CSAKPGQNTGELFF
TRBJ1-2,.,TRBV4-1,TRBD1,TGCGCCAGCAGCCAGGACAGGGTACCCGGGGGCTACACCTTC,CASSQDRVPGGYTF
TRBJ2-4,many,TRBV3-1,.,TGTGCCAGCAGCCAAGATGGTGGGGGGAGGTCTAACAAAAACATTCAGTACTTC,CASSQDGGGRSNKNIQYF